The 10 T cell receptor beta chains listed next were all sequenced from one sample in a study of cytomegalovirus exposure and HLA in healthy donors. The PCR ran on 60 Vbeta and 13 Jbeta primers. Clones were sequenced by immunoSEQ multiplex PCR, and TCRdb holds only the in-frame ones, with some missing. The table lists over 60,000 clones, around 74% of them singletons. Specimen: PBMCs. The receptors were gathered from a woman aged 25 to 39 in good health and CMV-seropositive.

V usage is TRBV9 and J usage is TRBJ2-5; 8 bases line up with TRBD2. With 0 bases clipped from V and 4 bases from J, the junction kept 5 bases outside the gene matches. Germline V lookup: CDR1 SGDLS, CDR2 YYNGEE. This CDR3 comprises 15 residues. CDR3 sequence (DNA): TGTGCCAGCAGCGTAGATGGGGCGGGAGGAGAGACCCAGTACTTC. It codes for CASSVDGAGGETQYF.

The chain links TRBV5-4 to TRBJ1-6, with 7 positions matching TRBD1. V lost 4 bases and J lost 8; bases outside the gene matches: 6. Looked up from germline, CDR1 is SGHNT and CDR2 is YYREEE (reference sequence). This CDR3 contains 14 residues. The CDR3 coding sequence is TGTGCCAGCAGCGCCAACCAGGGGGATTCACCCCTCCACTTT. Its translation is CASSANQGDSPLHF.

The rearrangement uses TRBV7-3 and TRBJ1-1, with a weak D call TRBD1 (6 bases). The CDR3 length is 16 residues. Trimming cost V 5 bases and J 0 bases, with 16 bases left between them. Germline V CDR1 and CDR2: SGHTA, FQGTGA. The CDR3 reads CASSPTDRSMNTEAFF. The CDR3 DNA follows: TGTGCCAGCAGCCCAACTGACAGGTCCATGAACACTGAAGCTTTCTTT.

V is TRBV5-4 and J is TRBJ1-2; 10 bases line up with TRBD1. This CDR3 has 15 amino acids. From germline, CDR1 is SGHNT and CDR2 YYREEE (reference sequence). The V gene end was trimmed by 5 bases and the J gene end by 4 bases; junction bases not matched to a gene: 8. CDR3 protein: CASRAGTGDFYGYTF. The CDR3 nucleotides read TGTGCCAGCAGGGCCGGGACAGGGGACTTCTATGGCTACACCTTC.

The V gene is TRBV5-6, the J gene TRBJ2-7; D not certain. The CDR3 spans 12 residues. V gave up 0 bases and J gave up 6 bases, with 7 bases separating them. CDR1 SGHDT and CDR2 YYEEEE come from the germline V gene. The CDR3 reads CASSLVASEQYF. The CDR3 region has the DNA TGTGCCAGCAGCTTGGTAGCCTCCGAGCAGTACTTC.

The genes are TRBV19 and TRBJ2-7; 7 nucleotides agree with TRBD1. The V and J ends lost 3 bases and 3 bases, in that order; junction bases with no gene match: 2. CDR1 LNHDA and CDR2 SQIVND come from the germline V gene (reference sequence). The CDR3 has 13 residues. CDR3 protein: CASSMGTDYEQYF. The CDR3 nucleotides read TGTGCCAGTAGTATGGGGACAGACTACGAGCAGTACTTC.

This chain links TRBV30 with TRBJ1-5; no clear D gene. The V end lost 3 bases, the J end lost 4 bases, and 10 bases lay between the germline ends. This CDR3 contains 13 residues. CDR1 GTSNPN and CDR2 SVGIG come from the germline V gene (reference sequence). CDR3 DNA: TGTGCCTGGAGCCCCGGTAATAATCAGCCCCAGCATTTT. This translates into CAWSPGNNQPQHF.

A single count supports this clone. This chain joins TRBV5-4 and TRBJ2-7, with TRBD2 matching 14 bases. V dropped 4 bases and J dropped 5; count of bases not matched to a gene: 8. The V gene's germline CDR1 is SGHNT and CDR2 YYREEE (reference sequence). The CDR3 covers 16 residues. CDR3 protein: CASSQTSGRVLNEQYF. CDR3 DNA: TGTGCCAGCAGCCAGACTAGCGGGAGGGTGCTGAACGAGCAGTACTTC.

The chain recombines TRBV28 with TRBJ2-7; 10 bases fit TRBD1. V was pared by 3 bases and J by 0 bases, with 11 bases of the junction left unmatched. Looked up from germline, CDR1 is MDHEN and CDR2 is SYDVKM. The CDR3 is 18 amino acids. The CDR3 is CASSFPRRQGASSYEQYF. CDR3 nucleotide sequence: TGTGCCAGCAGTTTCCCCCGCCGACAGGGGGCGAGCTCCTACGAGCAGTACTTC. Full variable domain (missing parts from reference TRBV28 and TRBJ2-7): DVKVTQSSRYLVKRTGEKVFLECVQDMDHENMFWYRQDPGLGLRLIYFSYDVKMKEKGDIPEGYSVSREKKERFSLILESASTNQTSMYLCASSFPRRQGASSYEQYFGPGTRLTVT.

The chain combines TRBV5-1 with TRBJ2-2; D is unclear. Germline CDR1 SGHRS, CDR2 YFSETQ. The CDR3 runs to 14 residues. V was shortened by 2 bases and J by 1 base, with 6 bases between the two germline ends. The CDR3 protein is CASSLGGNTGELFF. CDR3 bases: TGCGCCAGCAGCTTAGGCGGGAACACCGGGGAGCTGTTTTTT.